Each of the 27 T cell receptor beta chains below was sequenced from the same sample in a study of cytomegalovirus exposure and HLA in healthy donors. 13 Jbeta primers and 60 Vbeta primers were used for the PCR. The assay was immunoSEQ multiplex PCR, and TCRdb's table has in-frame clones only and misses some. The sample yields around 120,000 clones, about 80% seen once. Sequencing used PBMCs. The source of these receptors is a woman aged 35 to 49 in good health and CMV-seropositive.

In this sample, this clone turned up a few times. V gene TRBV7-8 combines with J gene TRBJ2-3; weak D call: TRBD1 (5 bases). The CDR3 is made up of 13 amino acids. With 4 bases removed from V and 5 bases from J, the gap between germline ends came to 10 bases. From germline, CDR1 is SGHVS and CDR2 FQNEAQ. This CDR3 reads CASSSGQQDTQYF. DNA for the CDR3: TGTGCCAGCAGCTCAGGGCAGCAAGATACGCAGTATTTT.

This clone has more than one count but fewer than ten. CDR3 amino acids: CASSYLGQRRKLFF. CDR3 DNA: TGTGCCAGCAGTTACCTGGGCCAAAGACGAAAACTGTTTTTT. The rearrangement links TRBV6-5 to TRBJ1-4; no clear D gene. V was shortened by 2 bases and J by 10 bases, with 14 bases between the two germline ends. Germline V CDR1 and CDR2: MNHEY, SVGAGI. The CDR3 spans 14 residues.

The chain joins TRBV5-6 to TRBJ2-7, with 7 bases that match TRBD1. CDR1 is SGHDT and CDR2 is YYEEEE in the germline V gene. This CDR3 is 16 amino acids long. With V trimmed by 5 bases and J by 5 bases, 16 bases remained unmatched. The CDR3 DNA follows: TGTGCCAGCAGAGTTCAAGGGGGCGGACAGTTCCACGAGCAGTACTTC. This sequence encodes CASRVQGGGQFHEQYF. Supplemented by reference TRBV5-6 and TRBJ2-7, the full variable domain reads DAGVTQSPTHLIKTRGQQVTLRCSPKSGHDTVSWYQQALGQGPQFIFQYYEEEERQRGNFPDRFSGHQFPNYSSELNVNALLLGDSALYLCASRVQGGGQFHEQYFGPGTRLTVT.

The chain carries TRBV4-2 and TRBJ2-7, with D perhaps matching TRBD1 (6 bases). V lost 4 bases and J 2 bases, leaving 21 bases between the germline ends. The germline CDR1 and CDR2 sequences are LGHNA and YNFKEQ. The CDR3 totals 17 residues. The CDR3 sequence: CASSLRDVDSPTYEQYF. CDR3 DNA sequence: TGTGCCAGCAGCCTTCGAGACGTGGACAGCCCAACCTACGAGCAGTACTTC.

J is TRBJ1-2 and V is TRBV9; the D is unclear. Looked up from germline, CDR1 is SGDLS and CDR2 is YYNGEE. Trimming removed 1 base at V and 8 bases at J, with 18 bases between. The CDR3 is 15 amino acids. Here the CDR3 DNA reads TGTGCCAGCAGCGTACCCGGGATGGCCTTCGGCGGCTACACCTTC. Protein: CASSVPGMAFGGYTF.

The chain uses TRBV2 and TRBJ2-3, with D perhaps TRBD2 (7 bases). The CDR3 has 15 residues. CDR1 and CDR2 (germline): SNHLY, FYNNEI. Trimming removed 3 bases at V and 3 bases at J, with 13 bases between. CDR3 region: CASSDVGGQTDTQYF. For the CDR3, the DNA is TGTGCCAGCAGTGACGTGGGGGGGCAGACAGATACGCAGTATTTT.

V and J are TRBV5-8 and TRBJ2-2; D gene ambiguous. V gave up 1 base and J gave up 3 bases, with 7 bases separating them. From germline, CDR1 is SGHTS and CDR2 YDEGEE. The length of the CDR3 is 14 residues. This CDR3 is CASSLIRDTGELFF. The CDR3 region has the DNA TGTGCCAGCAGCTTGATCCGGGACACCGGGGAGCTGTTTTTT.

The chain uses TRBV5-6 and TRBJ2-7; possibly TRBD1 for D (6 bases). V dropped 5 bases and J dropped 0 bases, with 15 bases sitting between them. The germline V gene encodes CDR1 SGHDT and CDR2 YYEEEE. This CDR3 has 15 residues. CDR3 nucleotides: TGTGCCAGCAGGTCAGAGGGGGAAATCTCCTACGAGCAGTACTTC. Its protein is CASRSEGEISYEQYF. The variable domain in full, with the rest retrieved from reference TRBV5-6 and TRBJ2-7, is DAGVTQSPTHLIKTRGQQVTLRCSPKSGHDTVSWYQQALGQGPQFIFQYYEEEERQRGNFPDRFSGHQFPNYSSELNVNALLLGDSALYLCASRSEGEISYEQYFGPGTRLTVT.

The gene calls are TRBV4-1 and TRBJ2-5, with a tentative D call TRBD1 (5 bases). The closer fit of TRBJ2-7 to the DNA end suggests the J call may be wrong. Germline assignment: CDR1 MGHRA and CDR2 YSYEKL. CDR3 length: 13 residues. In nucleotides, the CDR3 is TGCGCCAGCAGTCGGACATTCTCCTACGAGCAGTACTTC. This sequence encodes CASSRTFSYEQYF.

This clone was seen once. The chain uses TRBV19 and TRBJ1-2, with D perhaps matching TRBD1 (5 bases). The CDR3 has 13 amino acids. V was trimmed by 3 bases and J by 2 bases, leaving 7 bases between them. Germline assignment: CDR1 LNHDA and CDR2 SQIVND (reference sequence). Here the CDR3 DNA reads TGTGCCAGTAGTATCGCAGGGAACTATGGCTACACCTTC. Amino acids: CASSIAGNYGYTF.

This clone was detected a few times. The V call is TRBV7-3, the J call TRBJ1-6, with D maybe TRBD1 (6 bases). V lost 4 bases and J 4 bases, leaving 8 bases between the germline ends. The CDR3 spans 14 residues. CDR1 SGHTA and CDR2 FQGTGA come from the germline V gene. CDR3 sequence: CASSSTGYNSPLHF. CDR3 in DNA: TGTGCCAGCAGCTCCACAGGGTATAATTCACCCCTCCACTTT.

The chain has TRBV5-1 and TRBJ2-3; 9 bases are a match to TRBD2. The CDR3 extends over 16 amino acids. In germline, CDR1 is SGHRS, CDR2 YFSETQ. Unmatched junction bases numbered 5, after V lost 3 bases and J lost 0 bases. CDR3 residues: CASSSQAGGSTDTQYF. DNA of the CDR3: TGCGCCAGCAGCTCGCAAGCGGGAGGAAGCACAGATACGCAGTATTTT.

The chain recombines TRBV5-1 with TRBJ2-1; D is possibly TRBD1 (5 bases). Deletions cut 2 bases from V and 6 bases from J, with 12 bases between. CDR1 is SGHRS, CDR2 YFSETQ, per germline. This CDR3 spans 14 amino acids. The CDR3, as DNA: TGCGCCAGCAGCTTAGGCGAACAGGTCAATGAGCAGTTCTTC. This encodes CASSLGEQVNEQFF.

The chain joins TRBV6-1 to TRBJ2-1; the match to TRBD2 covers 8 bases. CDR1 and CDR2 from the germline V gene are MNHNS and SASEGT. The CDR3 covers 14 residues. The trim removed 7 bases at V and 2 bases at J, leaving 4 bases unmatched. This CDR3 reads CASKLAGAYNEQFF. CDR3 bases: TGTGCCAGCAAGCTAGCGGGCGCCTACAATGAGCAGTTCTTC.

The V call is TRBV4-3, the J call TRBJ2-7; D gene ambiguous. The germline V gene encodes CDR1 LGHNA and CDR2 YSLEER. Deletions cut 4 bases from V and 2 bases from J, with 15 bases between. This CDR3 region has 15 residues. The CDR3 protein is CASSLEAWQTYEQYF. CDR3 nucleotide sequence: TGCGCCAGCAGCCTCGAGGCCTGGCAGACCTACGAGCAGTACTTC.

The rearrangement links TRBV2 to TRBJ2-5; 12 bases line up with TRBD2. CDR1 and CDR2 (germline): SNHLY, FYNNEI. Losses at the gene ends were 6 bases for V and 7 bases for J; bases not matched to a gene: 9. The CDR3 has 15 residues. CDR3 sequence reads: CASRNLAGGFGTQYF. CDR3 DNA sequence: TGTGCCAGCAGGAATCTAGCGGGGGGGTTCGGGACCCAGTACTTC.

This chain uses TRBV5-4 with TRBJ2-5, with D possibly matching TRBD1 (5 bases). V lost 4 bases, J lost 2 bases, and 9 bases lay in between. CDR1 SGHNT and CDR2 YYREEE come from the germline V gene (reference sequence). This CDR3 comprises 13 residues. The CDR3 region is CASSPDTQETQYF. DNA for the CDR3: TGTGCCAGCAGCCCGGACACACAAGAGACCCAGTACTTC.

V gene TRBV7-9 combines with J gene TRBJ2-7; 10 positions agree with TRBD2. V shed 4 bases, J shed 2 bases, and the junction held 5 bases outside the gene matches. The V gene's germline CDR1 is SEHNR and CDR2 FQNEAQ (reference sequence). This CDR3 comprises 15 residues. In DNA form, the CDR3 reads TGTGCCAGCAGCTCGACTAGCGGGTATGCCTACGAGCAGTACTTC. The encoded protein is CASSSTSGYAYEQYF.

The CDR3 DNA sequence: TGTGCCAGCAGTTTAGCGGGGGGACTCCAAGAGACCCAGTACTTC. Translating gives CASSLAGGLQETQYF. V and J are TRBV27 and TRBJ2-5; 8 nucleotides match TRBD2. The CDR3 runs to 15 residues. Germline values: CDR1 MNHEY, CDR2 SMNVEV (reference sequence). Losses at the gene ends were 2 bases for V and 1 base for J; bases not matched to a gene: 3.

The chain recombines TRBV5-6 with TRBJ1-6; 8 nucleotides align to TRBD1. CDR1 and CDR2 from the germline V gene are SGHDT and YYEEEE. The CDR3 consists of 16 residues. The V gene end was trimmed by 0 bases and the J gene end by 3 bases; junction bases not matched to a gene: 2. The CDR3 loop reads CASSLADRVYNSPLHF. The CDR3, as DNA: TGTGCCAGCAGCTTGGCGGACAGGGTCTATAATTCACCCCTCCACTTT. Drawing the rest from reference TRBV5-6 and TRBJ1-6, the complete variable domain is DAGVTQSPTHLIKTRGQQVTLRCSPKSGHDTVSWYQQALGQGPQFIFQYYEEEERQRGNFPDRFSGHQFPNYSSELNVNALLLGDSALYLCASSLADRVYNSPLHFGNGTRLTVT.

The rearrangement joins TRBV4-1 to TRBJ1-2, with D possibly being TRBD1 (6 bases). This CDR3 comprises 14 residues. The V gene's germline CDR1 is MGHRA and CDR2 YSYEKL. V lost 4 bases, J lost 8 bases, and 17 bases lay in between. As DNA, the CDR3 is TGCGCCAGCAGCCGGGCCCGGGACACTGGGGGCTACACCTTC. The encoded protein is CASSRARDTGGYTF.

The count of this clone is one. The chain uses TRBV4-1 and TRBJ2-7, with 10 bases aligning to TRBD2. Germline V lookup: CDR1 MGHRA, CDR2 YSYEKL. There are 17 residues in the CDR3. Unmatched junction bases numbered 10, after V lost 1 base and J lost 4 bases. Here the CDR3 DNA reads TGCGCCAGCAGCCAAGTCATTAGCGGGAGGAGGAAATACGAGCAGTACTTC. Its translation: CASSQVISGRRKYEQYF.

The chain uses TRBV6-6 and TRBJ2-7, with 7 bases identical to TRBD1. CDR3 size: 12 residues. Germline V CDR1 and CDR2: MNHNY, SVGAGI (reference sequence). J gave up 2 bases and V 11 bases, and 6 bases lay outside the gene matches. For the CDR3, the DNA is TGTGCCTCACGGGACAGACCCTACGAGCAGTACTTC. It yields the protein CASRDRPYEQYF.

The chain uses TRBV12-5 and TRBJ1-3; TRBD1 might be the D (5 bases). CDR3 length: 14 residues. Trimming removed 10 bases from V and 0 bases from J, with 13 bases in between. The germline V gene has CDR1 LGHNT and CDR2 FRNRAP. CDR3 amino acids: CATSRAYSGNTIYF. The CDR3 coding sequence is TGTGCTACCTCCAGGGCTTACTCTGGAAACACCATATATTTT.

The chain employs TRBV2 and TRBJ2-7; a weak D match, TRBD1 (5 bases). Trimming removed 5 bases from V and 3 bases from J, with 8 bases in between. This CDR3 contains 12 residues. From germline, CDR1 is SNHLY and CDR2 FYNNEI. This CDR3 is CASSPQGYEQYF. Written as DNA, the CDR3 is TGTGCCAGCAGTCCCCAGGGCTACGAGCAGTACTTC.

This rearrangement joins TRBV10-2 to TRBJ2-7, with a possible D match to TRBD2 (5 bases). This CDR3 spans 15 amino acids. CDR1 and CDR2 (germline): WSHSY, SAAADI. V was cut by 1 base and J by 7 bases, with 17 bases left in between. CDR3 bases: TGCGCCAGCAGTGAGTTCGGGGTTATACCTGAAGAGCAGTACTTC. This sequence encodes CASSEFGVIPEEQYF.

For the CDR3, the DNA is TGCGCCAGCAGCCACGTGGGACAAGCTACTGAAGCTTTCTTT. It yields the protein CASSHVGQATEAFF. V usage is TRBV4-1 and J usage is TRBJ1-1, with D possibly being TRBD1 (6 bases). V dropped 3 bases and J dropped 5 bases, with 13 bases sitting between them. This CDR3 has 14 amino acids. Germline CDR1 reads MGHRA; CDR2 reads YSYEKL.